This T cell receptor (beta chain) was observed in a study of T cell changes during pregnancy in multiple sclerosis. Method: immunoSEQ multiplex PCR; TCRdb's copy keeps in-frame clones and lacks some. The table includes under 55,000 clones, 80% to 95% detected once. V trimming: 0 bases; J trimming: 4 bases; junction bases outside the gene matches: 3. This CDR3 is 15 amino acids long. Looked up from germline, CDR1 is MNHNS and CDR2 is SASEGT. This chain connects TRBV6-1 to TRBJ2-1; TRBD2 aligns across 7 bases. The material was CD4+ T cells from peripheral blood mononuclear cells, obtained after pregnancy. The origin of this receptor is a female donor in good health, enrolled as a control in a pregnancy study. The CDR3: CASSEAAGAYNEQFF. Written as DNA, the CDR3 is TGTGCCAGCAGTGAAGCGGCGGGAGCTTACAATGAGCAGTTCTTC.